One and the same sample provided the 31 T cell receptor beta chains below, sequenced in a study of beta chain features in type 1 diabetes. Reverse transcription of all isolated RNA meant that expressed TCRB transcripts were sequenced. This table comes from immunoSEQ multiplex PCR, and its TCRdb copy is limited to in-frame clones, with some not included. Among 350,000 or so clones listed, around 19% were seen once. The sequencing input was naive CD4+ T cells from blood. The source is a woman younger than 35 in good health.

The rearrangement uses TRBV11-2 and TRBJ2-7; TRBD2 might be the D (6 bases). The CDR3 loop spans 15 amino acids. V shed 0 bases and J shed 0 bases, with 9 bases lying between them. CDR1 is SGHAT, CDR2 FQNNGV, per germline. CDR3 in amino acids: CASSLDGTLSYEQYF. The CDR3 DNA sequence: TGTGCCAGCAGCTTAGACGGGACTCTCTCCTACGAGCAGTACTTC.

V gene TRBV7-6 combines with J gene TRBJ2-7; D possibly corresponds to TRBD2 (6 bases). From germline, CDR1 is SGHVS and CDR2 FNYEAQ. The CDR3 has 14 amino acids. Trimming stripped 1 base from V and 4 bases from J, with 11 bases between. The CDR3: CASSLGGEKYEQYF. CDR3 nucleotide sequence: TGTGCCAGCAGCTTAGGGGGGGAAAAATACGAGCAGTACTTC.

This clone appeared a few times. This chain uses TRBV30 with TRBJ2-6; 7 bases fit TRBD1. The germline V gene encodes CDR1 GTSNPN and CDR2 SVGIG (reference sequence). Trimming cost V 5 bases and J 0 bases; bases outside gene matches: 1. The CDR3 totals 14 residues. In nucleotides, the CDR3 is TGTGCCTGGGACAGGGCCTCTGGGGCCAACGTCCTGACTTTC. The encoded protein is CAWDRASGANVLTF. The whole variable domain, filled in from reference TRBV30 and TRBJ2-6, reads SQTIHQWPATLVQPVGSPLSLECTVEGTSNPNLYWYRQAAGRGLQLLFYSVGIGQISSEVPQNLSASRPQDRQFILSSKKLLLSDSGFYLCAWDRASGANVLTFGAGSRLTVL.

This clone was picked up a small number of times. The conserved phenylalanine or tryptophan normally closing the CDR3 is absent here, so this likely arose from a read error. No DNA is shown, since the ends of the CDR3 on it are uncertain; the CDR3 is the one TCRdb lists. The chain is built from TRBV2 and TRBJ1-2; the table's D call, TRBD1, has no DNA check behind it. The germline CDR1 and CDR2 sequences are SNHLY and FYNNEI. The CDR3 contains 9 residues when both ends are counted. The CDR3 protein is CASKLDTPR.

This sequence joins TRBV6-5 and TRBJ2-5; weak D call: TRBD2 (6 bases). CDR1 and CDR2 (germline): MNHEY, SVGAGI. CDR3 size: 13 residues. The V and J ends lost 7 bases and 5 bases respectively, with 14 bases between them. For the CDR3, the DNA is TGTGCCAGCAACCACGCGGAGGGGGAGACCCAGTACTTC. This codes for CASNHAEGETQYF.

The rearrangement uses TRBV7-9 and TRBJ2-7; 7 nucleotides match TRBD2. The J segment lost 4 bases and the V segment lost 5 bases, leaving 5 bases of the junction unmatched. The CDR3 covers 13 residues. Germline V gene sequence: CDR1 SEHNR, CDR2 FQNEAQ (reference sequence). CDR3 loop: CASSQTGLYEQYF. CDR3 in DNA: TGTGCCAGCAGCCAAACGGGACTATACGAGCAGTACTTC.

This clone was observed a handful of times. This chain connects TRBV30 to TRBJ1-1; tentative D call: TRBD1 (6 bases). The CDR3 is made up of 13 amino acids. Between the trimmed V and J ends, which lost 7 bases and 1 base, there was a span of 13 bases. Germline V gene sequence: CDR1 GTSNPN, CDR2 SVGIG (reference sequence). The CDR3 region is CALRTAGNTEAFF. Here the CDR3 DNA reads TGTGCCTTAAGGACAGCCGGGAACACTGAAGCTTTCTTT.

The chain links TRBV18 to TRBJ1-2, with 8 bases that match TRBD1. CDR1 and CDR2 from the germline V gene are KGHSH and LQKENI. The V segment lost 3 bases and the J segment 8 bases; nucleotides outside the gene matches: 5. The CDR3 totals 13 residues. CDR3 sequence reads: CASSPSDRGGYTF. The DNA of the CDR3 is TGTGCCAGCTCACCCTCTGACAGGGGCGGCTACACCTTC.

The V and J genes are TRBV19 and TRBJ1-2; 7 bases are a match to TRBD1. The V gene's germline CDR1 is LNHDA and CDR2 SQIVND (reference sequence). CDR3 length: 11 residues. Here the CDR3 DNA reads TGTGCAGGCGGGGACAGCTATGGCTACACCTTC. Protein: CAGGDSYGYTF.

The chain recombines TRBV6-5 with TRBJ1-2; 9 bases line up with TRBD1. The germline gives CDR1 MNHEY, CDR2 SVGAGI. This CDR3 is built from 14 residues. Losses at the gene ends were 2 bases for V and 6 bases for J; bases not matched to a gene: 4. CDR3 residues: CASSYTGGRDGYTF. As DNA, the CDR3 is TGTGCCAGCAGTTACACAGGGGGCAGGGATGGCTACACCTTC.

The CDR3 region is CASSISRGPGDTQYF. As DNA, the CDR3 is TGTGCCAGTAGTATCTCCAGGGGGCCCGGAGATACGCAGTATTTT. The chain couples TRBV19 to TRBJ2-3; 8 nucleotides line up with TRBD1. CDR3 size: 15 residues. Unmatched junction bases numbered 7, after V lost 3 bases and J lost 5 bases. Looked up from germline, CDR1 is LNHDA and CDR2 is SQIVND (reference sequence).

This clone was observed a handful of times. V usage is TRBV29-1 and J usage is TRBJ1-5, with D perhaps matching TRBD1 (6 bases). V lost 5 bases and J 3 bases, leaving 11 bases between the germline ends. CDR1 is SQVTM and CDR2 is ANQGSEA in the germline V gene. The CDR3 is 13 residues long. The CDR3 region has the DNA TGCAGCGTTAGGGACACCTACAATCAGCCCCAGCATTTT. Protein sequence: CSVRDTYNQPQHF.

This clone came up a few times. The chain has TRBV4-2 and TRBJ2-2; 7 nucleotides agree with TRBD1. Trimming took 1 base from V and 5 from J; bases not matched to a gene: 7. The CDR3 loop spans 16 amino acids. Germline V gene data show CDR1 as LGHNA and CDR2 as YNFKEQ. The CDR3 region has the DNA TGTGCCAGCAGCCAAGTTTGGGACAGAAGAACCGGGGAGCTGTTTTTT. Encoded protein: CASSQVWDRRTGELFF.

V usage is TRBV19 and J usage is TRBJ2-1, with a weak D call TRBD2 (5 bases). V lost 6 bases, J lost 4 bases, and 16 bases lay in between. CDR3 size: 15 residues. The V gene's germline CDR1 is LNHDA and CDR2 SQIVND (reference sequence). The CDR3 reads CASRTLGPKYNEQFF. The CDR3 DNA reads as TGTGCCAGTAGGACACTAGGGCCCAAATACAATGAGCAGTTCTTC.

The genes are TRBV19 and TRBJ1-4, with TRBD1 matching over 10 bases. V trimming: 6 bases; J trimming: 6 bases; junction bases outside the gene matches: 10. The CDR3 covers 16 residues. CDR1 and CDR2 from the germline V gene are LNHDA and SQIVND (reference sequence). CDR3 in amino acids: CASSEPLGTGDEKLFF. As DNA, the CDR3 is TGTGCCAGTAGCGAACCCCTAGGGACAGGGGATGAAAAACTGTTTTTT.

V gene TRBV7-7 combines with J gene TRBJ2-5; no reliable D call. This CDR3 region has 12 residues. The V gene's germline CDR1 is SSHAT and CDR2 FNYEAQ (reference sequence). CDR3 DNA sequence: TGTGCTAGCTATGGGCCTGGAGAGACCCAGTACTTC. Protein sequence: CASYGPGETQYF.

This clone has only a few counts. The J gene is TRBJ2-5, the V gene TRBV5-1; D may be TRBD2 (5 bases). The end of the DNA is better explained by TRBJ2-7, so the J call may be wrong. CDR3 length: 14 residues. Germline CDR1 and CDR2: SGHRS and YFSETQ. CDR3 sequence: CASSLDEGSYEQYF. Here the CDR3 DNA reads TGCGCCAGCAGCTTGGACGAGGGATCCTACGAGCAGTACTTC.

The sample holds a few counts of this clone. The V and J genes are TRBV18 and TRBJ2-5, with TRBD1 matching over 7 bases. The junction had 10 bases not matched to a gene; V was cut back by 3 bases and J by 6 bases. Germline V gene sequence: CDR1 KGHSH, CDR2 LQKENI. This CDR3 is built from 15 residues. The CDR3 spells CASSPRDSSQQTQYF. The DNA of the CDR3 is TGTGCCAGCTCACCCAGGGACAGTTCACAACAGACCCAGTACTTC.

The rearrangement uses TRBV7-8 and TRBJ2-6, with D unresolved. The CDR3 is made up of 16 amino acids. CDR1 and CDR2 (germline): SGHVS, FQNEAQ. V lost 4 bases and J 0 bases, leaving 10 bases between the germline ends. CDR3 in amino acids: CASSYPASSGANVLTF. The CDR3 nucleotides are TGTGCCAGCAGCTACCCCGCGAGCTCTGGGGCCAACGTCCTGACTTTC.

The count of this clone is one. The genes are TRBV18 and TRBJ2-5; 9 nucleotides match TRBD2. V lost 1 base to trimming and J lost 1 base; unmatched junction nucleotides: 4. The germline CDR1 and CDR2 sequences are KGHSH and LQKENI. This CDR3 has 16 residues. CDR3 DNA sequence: TGTGCCAGCTCACCACTAGCGGGGGCCCCCCAAGAGACCCAGTACTTC. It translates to CASSPLAGAPQETQYF.

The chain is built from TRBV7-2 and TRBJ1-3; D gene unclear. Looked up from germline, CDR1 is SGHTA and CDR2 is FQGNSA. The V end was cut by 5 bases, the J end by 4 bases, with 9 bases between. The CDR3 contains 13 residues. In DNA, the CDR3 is TGTGCCAGCAGCCCTCAGTCAGGAAACACCATATATTTT. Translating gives CASSPQSGNTIYF.

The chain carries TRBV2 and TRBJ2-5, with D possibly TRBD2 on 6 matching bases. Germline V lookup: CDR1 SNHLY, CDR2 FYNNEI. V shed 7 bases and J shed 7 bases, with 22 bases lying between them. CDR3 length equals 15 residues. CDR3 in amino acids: CASTPGSGRSGTQYF. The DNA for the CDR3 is TGTGCCAGCACCCCCGGATCAGGGAGGAGTGGGACCCAGTACTTC.

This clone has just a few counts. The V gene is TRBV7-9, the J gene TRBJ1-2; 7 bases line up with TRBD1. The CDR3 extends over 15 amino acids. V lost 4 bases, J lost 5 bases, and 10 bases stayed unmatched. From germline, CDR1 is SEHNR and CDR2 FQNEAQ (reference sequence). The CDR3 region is CASSSPGGTAYGYTF. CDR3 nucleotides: TGTGCCAGCAGCTCCCCCGGCGGGACAGCTTATGGCTACACCTTC.

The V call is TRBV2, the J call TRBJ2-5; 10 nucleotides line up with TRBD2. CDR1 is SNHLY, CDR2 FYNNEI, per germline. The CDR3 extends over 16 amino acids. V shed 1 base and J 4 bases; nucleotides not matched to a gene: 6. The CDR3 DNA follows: TGTGCCAGCAGTGAAGACACTAGCGGGATGGGAGAGACCCAGTACTTC. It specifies CASSEDTSGMGETQYF.

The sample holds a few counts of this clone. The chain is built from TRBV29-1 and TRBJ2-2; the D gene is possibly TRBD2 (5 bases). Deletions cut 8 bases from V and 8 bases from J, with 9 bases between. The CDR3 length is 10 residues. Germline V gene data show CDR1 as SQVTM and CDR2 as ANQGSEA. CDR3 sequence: CSSRGGELFF. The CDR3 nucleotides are TGCAGCTCCCGCGGGGGGGAGCTGTTTTTT.

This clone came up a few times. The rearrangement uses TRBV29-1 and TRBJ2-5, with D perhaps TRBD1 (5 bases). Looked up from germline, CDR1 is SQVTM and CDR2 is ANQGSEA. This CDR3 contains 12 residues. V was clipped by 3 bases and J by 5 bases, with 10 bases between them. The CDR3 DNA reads TGCAGCGTTGACCCGCAGGGCGAGACCCAGTACTTC. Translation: CSVDPQGETQYF.

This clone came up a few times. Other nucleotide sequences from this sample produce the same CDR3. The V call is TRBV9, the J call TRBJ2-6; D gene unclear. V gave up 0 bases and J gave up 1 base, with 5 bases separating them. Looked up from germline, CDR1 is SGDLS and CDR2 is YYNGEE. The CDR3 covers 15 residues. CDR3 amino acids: CASSVAGSGANVLTF. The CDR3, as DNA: TGTGCCAGCAGCGTAGCCGGGTCTGGGGCCAACGTCCTGACTTTC.

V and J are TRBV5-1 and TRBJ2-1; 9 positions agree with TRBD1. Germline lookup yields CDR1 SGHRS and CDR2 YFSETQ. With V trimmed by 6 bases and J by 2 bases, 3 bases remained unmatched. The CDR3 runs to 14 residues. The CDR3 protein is CASTTGGPYNEQFF. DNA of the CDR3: TGCGCCAGCACTACAGGGGGCCCCTACAATGAGCAGTTCTTC.

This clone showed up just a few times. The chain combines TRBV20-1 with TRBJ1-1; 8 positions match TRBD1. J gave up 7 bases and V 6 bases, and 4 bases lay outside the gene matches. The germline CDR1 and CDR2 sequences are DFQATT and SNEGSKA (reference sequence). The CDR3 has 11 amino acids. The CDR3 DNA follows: TGCAGTGCGGACAGGGCCCGTGAAGCTTTCTTT. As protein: CSADRAREAFF.

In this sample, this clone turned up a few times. The CDR3, as DNA: TGTGCCTGGAGTGCAGGGTTGAACACTGAAGCTTTCTTT. It yields the protein CAWSAGLNTEAFF. This rearrangement joins TRBV30 to TRBJ1-1; D possibly corresponds to TRBD1 (5 bases). Trimming removed 1 base from V and 0 bases from J, with 6 bases in between. This CDR3 has 13 residues. Per the germline V gene, CDR1 is GTSNPN and CDR2 is SVGIG (reference sequence).

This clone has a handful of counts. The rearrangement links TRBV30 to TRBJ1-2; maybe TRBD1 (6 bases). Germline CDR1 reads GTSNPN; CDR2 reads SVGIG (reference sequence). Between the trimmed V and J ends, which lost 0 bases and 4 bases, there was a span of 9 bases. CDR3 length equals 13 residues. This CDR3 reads CAWSVRGFYGYTF. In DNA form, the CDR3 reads TGTGCCTGGAGTGTTAGGGGGTTCTATGGCTACACCTTC.